This T cell receptor (beta chain) was obtained from a study of blood T cell repertoires in COVID-19. The method was immunoSEQ multiplex PCR; TCRdb's version includes in-frame clones alone and lacks a portion of them. The profile covers around 310,000 clones, with roughly 88% appearing a single time and 5% taken by the ten largest. The CDR3 spans 17 residues. The V gene's germline CDR1 is MNHEY and CDR2 SMNVEV (reference sequence). Unmatched junction bases numbered 5, after V lost 4 bases and J lost 1 base. The sequence derives from a man younger than 45 who had recovered from COVID-19. The rearrangement links TRBV27 to TRBJ2-2; the match to TRBD2 covers 11 bases. The sequenced sample consisted of PBMCs or T cells enriched from blood (not recorded which). The CDR3 region is CASSSQGTSGNTGELFF. The DNA of the CDR3 is TGTGCCAGCAGTTCTCAGGGGACTAGCGGGAACACCGGGGAGCTGTTTTTT.